The 18 T cell receptor beta chains presented below share a single source sample, sequenced in a study of T-cell reconstitution after alpha-beta-depleted transplantation in children. It was with unique molecular identifiers that the TCRbeta library was prepared. A single record per CDR3 protein comes from TCRdb applying MiXCR to the PCR reads. The sample shows hundreds of thousands of distinct CDR3 sequences, about a sixth of them seen only once. The material sequenced was PBMCs, mostly from graft donor cells, taken 360 days after TCRalphabeta/CD19-depleted stem cell transplant. Source of these receptors: a boy in the first two years of life who had a stem cell transplant for Wiskott-Aldrich syndrome, so the T cells may come from the graft donor.

The chain is built from TRBV19 and TRBJ2-7; D might be TRBD1 (6 bases). The CDR3 spans 11 residues. Germline lookup yields CDR1 LNHDA and CDR2 SQIVND (reference sequence). The V end lost 7 bases, the J end lost 5 bases, and 9 bases lay between the germline ends. Here the CDR3 reads CASTRGHEQYF. CDR3 nucleotides: TGTGCCAGTACCAGGGGCCACGAGCAGTACTTC.

V and J are TRBV12-3 or TRBV12-4 and TRBJ2-6, with a possible D match to TRBD2 (6 bases). The length of the CDR3 is 19 residues. V dropped 6 bases and J dropped 0 bases, with 21 bases sitting between them. This CDR3 is CASSLTVRDSRSGANVLTF. The CDR3 DNA reads as TGTGCCAGCAGCCTTACCGTCCGGGACTCTCGCTCTGGGGCCAACGTCCTGACTTTC.

This clonotype came up a few times. CDR3 nucleotide sequence: TGCAGTGCCAAATGGCTAGCGGGGCCCTACGAGCAGTACTTC. It is translated as CSAKWLAGPYEQYF. This chain connects TRBV20-1 to TRBJ2-7, with 9 bases aligning to TRBD2. Unmatched junction bases numbered 8, after V lost 6 bases and J lost 2 bases. The CDR3 loop spans 14 amino acids. CDR1 is DFQATT and CDR2 is SNEGSKA in the germline V gene (reference sequence).

The chain employs TRBV29-1 and TRBJ2-1; 9 nucleotides agree with TRBD2. The germline V gene has CDR1 SQVTM and CDR2 ANQGSEA. The CDR3 consists of 16 residues. Germline trimming cut 8 bases from V and 8 bases from J; bases unmatched to any gene: 19. In nucleotides, the CDR3 is TGCAGCCTAGATTACATAGCGGGAGATGGGTTTGATGAGCAGTTCTTC. As protein: CSLDYIAGDGFDEQFF.

This clonotype was picked up a small number of times. The rearrangement joins TRBV2 to TRBJ2-1; 8 positions match TRBD2. The germline V gene encodes CDR1 SNHLY and CDR2 FYNNEI. The ends lost 6 bases at V and 2 bases at J; junction bases unmatched: 6. The CDR3 contains 15 residues. This chain's CDR3 is CASRRLAQTYNEQFF. The CDR3 region has the DNA TGTGCCAGCAGGAGACTAGCGCAAACCTACAATGAGCAGTTCTTC.

V gene TRBV24-1 combines with J gene TRBJ2-3; D is possibly TRBD2 (6 bases). The CDR3 has 13 residues. V was shortened by 2 bases and J by 15 bases, with 17 bases between the two germline ends. Germline lookup yields CDR1 KGHDR and CDR2 SFDVKD. As DNA, the CDR3 is TGTGCCACCAGTGATTCCCACTCCCTAACTAGCTATTTT. It codes for CATSDSHSLTSYF.

The V gene is TRBV7-9, the J gene TRBJ2-7; 9 nucleotides line up with TRBD1. Germline values: CDR1 SEHNR, CDR2 FQNEAQ (reference sequence). V shed 5 bases and J 4 bases; nucleotides not matched to a gene: 9. This CDR3 spans 15 amino acids. Written as DNA, the CDR3 is TGTGCCAGCAGCCCGTCCGGGACAGGGTTATACGAGCAGTACTTC. Its translation is CASSPSGTGLYEQYF. The whole variable domain, remainder taken from reference TRBV7-9 and TRBJ2-7, is DTGVSQNPRHKITKRGQNVTFRCDPISEHNRLYWYRQTLGQGPEFLTYFQNEAQLEKSRLLSDRFSAERPKGSFSTLEIQRTEQGDSAMYLCASSPSGTGLYEQYFGPGTRLTVT.

This clonotype was seen only a few times. The chain couples TRBV10-3 to TRBJ2-5, with 8 nucleotides matching TRBD2. There are 13 residues in the CDR3. Germline assignment: CDR1 ENHRY and CDR2 SYGVKD. V trimming: 8 bases; J trimming: 4 bases; junction bases outside the gene matches: 6. The CDR3 here is CAISQGLVETQYF. The CDR3 DNA is TGTGCCATCTCCCAGGGACTAGTAGAGACCCAGTACTTC.

This clonotype was detected only a few times. The chain employs TRBV24-1 and TRBJ1-2; 7 bases are a match to TRBD1. The trim removed 4 bases at V and 8 bases at J, leaving 15 bases unmatched. CDR3 length: 16 residues. CDR1 is KGHDR and CDR2 is SFDVKD in the germline V gene. In DNA form, the CDR3 reads TGTGCCACCAGTGACCCGCGACAGGGAAGTCGGCAGGGCTACACCTTC. Translated: CATSDPRQGSRQGYTF.

A few counts support this clonotype. The rearrangement links TRBV27 to TRBJ2-1; a weak D match, TRBD2 (5 bases). The ends were cut back, 5 bases at V and 3 bases at J, with 11 bases in the middle. The CDR3 is 14 amino acids. Germline assignment: CDR1 MNHEY and CDR2 SMNVEV (reference sequence). In nucleotides, the CDR3 is TGTGCCAGCAGTCAAAGGAGGTACTACAATGAGCAGTTCTTC. As protein: CASSQRRYYNEQFF.

This chain links TRBV6-1 with TRBJ1-5, with D tentatively TRBD1 (6 bases). Deletions cut 8 bases from V and 0 bases from J, with 17 bases between. Germline V gives CDR1 MNHNS, CDR2 SASEGT. The CDR3 length is 16 residues. CDR3 DNA sequence: TGTGCCAGCCTACCCCGGCGGGACATTAGCAATCAGCCCCAGCATTTT. It yields the protein CASLPRRDISNQPQHF.

This clonotype was seen many times. J is TRBJ2-5 and V is TRBV2; no definite D call. Germline V CDR1 and CDR2: SNHLY, FYNNEI. The CDR3 length is 12 residues. The V gene lost 4 bases and the J gene lost 3 bases, with 6 bases spanning the gap. CDR3 protein: CASSAAEETQYF. The DNA for the CDR3 is TGTGCCAGCAGTGCGGCGGAAGAGACCCAGTACTTC.

The sample holds a few counts of this clonotype. V is TRBV10-3 and J is TRBJ2-3; 10 bases fit TRBD2. CDR3 length equals 21 residues. Germline V lookup: CDR1 ENHRY, CDR2 SYGVKD. V was pared by 0 bases and J by 5 bases, with 20 bases of the junction left unmatched. The CDR3 is CAISESRVLAGRRMRKDTQYF. CDR3 DNA: TGTGCCATCAGTGAGTCAAGAGTACTAGCGGGAAGGAGGATGAGGAAAGATACGCAGTATTTT.

This chain joins TRBV5-3 and TRBJ2-1; D ambiguous. Being an ORF, TRBV5-3 has a function that is uncertain. This CDR3 comprises 11 residues. With 9 bases removed from V and 6 bases from J, the gap between germline ends came to 10 bases. Written as DNA, the CDR3 is TGTGCCATGAGCCTTGCCAATGAGCAGTTCTTC. Protein sequence: CAMSLANEQFF.

This clonotype was counted a few times. The V and J genes are TRBV18 and TRBJ2-1, with TRBD2 matching 14 bases. The CDR3 sequence is 19 residues long. The ends lost 5 bases at V and 0 bases at J; junction bases unmatched: 9. CDR1 KGHSH and CDR2 LQKENI come from the germline V gene. The CDR3 sequence: CASSALPGLAGASYNEQFF. The DNA of the CDR3 is TGTGCCAGCTCAGCCCTACCGGGACTAGCGGGGGCCTCCTACAATGAGCAGTTCTTC.

This clonotype was picked up a small number of times. The chain is built from TRBV5-8 and TRBJ2-7, with D unresolved. CDR3 length equals 11 residues. Germline CDR1 and CDR2: SGHTS and YDEGEE. V was pared by 6 bases and J by 9 bases, with 13 bases between. Here the CDR3 reads CASTFTDSQYF. Here the CDR3 DNA reads TGTGCCAGCACGTTTACCGATTCGCAGTACTTC.

This clonotype has just a few counts. The chain couples TRBV10-3 to TRBJ2-3, with D unresolved. The CDR3 has 13 residues. CDR1 is ENHRY, CDR2 SYGVKD, per germline. V lost 2 bases and J 2 bases, leaving 5 bases between the germline ends. The CDR3 nucleotides are TGTGCCATCAGTGAGGAGGTCACAGATACGCAGTATTTT. It codes for CAISEEVTDTQYF.

The genes are TRBV5-1 and TRBJ2-5, with D maybe TRBD1 (6 bases). Trimming took off 0 bases at V and 5 bases at J, with 11 bases between the two ends. The germline gives CDR1 SGHRS, CDR2 YFSETQ. The CDR3 covers 14 residues. The CDR3 sequence is CASSLGGGYETQYF. The CDR3, as DNA: TGCGCCAGCAGCTTGGGTGGGGGCTATGAGACCCAGTACTTC.